One and the same sample provided the 24 T cell receptor beta chains below, sequenced in a study of blood T cells in healthy people across ages. Together with a sample-barcoded 5' primer, a J-beta primer mix was included in a second PCR lasting roughly 6 to 12 cycles. A single record per CDR3 protein comes from TCRdb applying MiXCR to the 5' RACE reads. The sample yields 650,000 to 1,000,000 distinct CDR3 sequences, around 34% seen once. Specimen: blood. The receptors were sampled from a man between 18 and 29 years old in good health.

V and J are TRBV5-1 and TRBJ2-7, with 7 positions matching TRBD1. Germline values: CDR1 SGHRS, CDR2 YFSETQ. CDR3 length equals 16 residues. The trim removed 4 bases at V and 1 base at J, leaving 11 bases unmatched. CDR3 loop: CASSHLTGSRSYEQYF. CDR3 sequence (DNA): TGCGCCAGCAGCCACCTGACAGGGTCGCGATCCTACGAGCAGTACTTC.

This clonotype was recorded a few times. The CDR3 is CASSLGVSRDYGYTF. The DNA for the CDR3 is TGTGCCAGCAGCCTCGGAGTCTCGAGGGACTATGGCTACACCTTC. This chain joins TRBV5-5 and TRBJ1-2; D not certain. Germline CDR1 SGHKS, CDR2 YYEKEE (reference sequence). CDR3 length: 15 amino acids. Trimming took off 4 bases at V and 3 bases at J, with 16 bases between the two ends.

The chain has TRBV29-1 and TRBJ1-1; D is perhaps TRBD1 (5 bases). V was shortened by 3 bases and J by 2 bases, with 13 bases between the two germline ends. Germline CDR1 SQVTM, CDR2 ANQGSEA. The CDR3 consists of 14 residues. In DNA form, the CDR3 reads TGCAGCGTTGACAGGATGTGGGGCAACACTGAAGCTTTCTTT. Amino acids: CSVDRMWGNTEAFF.

This clonotype showed up many times. At one boundary the junction diverges from the germline segment, which might be a read error. This chain uses TRBV5-1 with TRBJ1-5; 9 bases are a match to TRBD1. The CDR3 is 13 residues long. The germline gives CDR1 SGHRS, CDR2 YFSETQ. CDR3 nucleotides: TGTGCCAGCAGCTTGGACAGGGGTCAGCCCCAGCATTTT. As protein: CASSLDRGQPQHF.

This clonotype was counted only a few times. V gene TRBV7-2 combines with J gene TRBJ1-1; 10 bases align to TRBD1. Germline values: CDR1 SGHTA, CDR2 FQGNSA. V shed 5 bases, J shed 1 base, and the junction held 7 bases outside the gene matches. This CDR3 is 16 amino acids long. The CDR3 DNA sequence: TGTGCCAGCAGCCGCCCCGACAGGGGGCCGAACACTGAAGCTTTCTTT. The encoded protein is CASSRPDRGPNTEAFF.

The chain recombines TRBV27 with TRBJ1-1, with unresolved D. Trimming left V 3 bases short and J 4 bases short, with 12 bases between. CDR1 MNHEY and CDR2 SMNVEV come from the germline V gene (reference sequence). The CDR3 has 14 residues. CDR3 protein: CASSFTISGTEAFF. The CDR3 DNA reads as TGTGCCAGCAGTTTCACAATTTCTGGCACTGAAGCTTTCTTT.

This clonotype has at least ten counts. This chain connects TRBV29-1 to TRBJ2-7; 10 nucleotides line up with TRBD1. The CDR3 runs to 13 residues. CDR1 and CDR2 (germline): SQVTM, ANQGSEA. The ends lost 5 bases at V and 0 bases at J; junction bases unmatched: 1. The CDR3 spells CSVRTGGSYEQYF. CDR3 DNA: TGCAGCGTTCGGACAGGGGGCTCCTACGAGCAGTACTTC.

This clonotype was counted between two and nine times. J is TRBJ2-1 and V is TRBV28; either TRBD1 or TRBD2 may supply D (6 bases each). CDR3 length: 15 residues. CDR1 is MDHEN and CDR2 is SYDVKM in the germline V gene. The V gene lost 5 bases and the J gene lost 0 bases, with 11 bases spanning the gap. In DNA form, the CDR3 reads TGTGCCAGCAGTGGGGGGACACTCTCCTACAATGAGCAGTTCTTC. This encodes CASSGGTLSYNEQFF.

This clonotype was found a few times. The V and J genes are TRBV2 and TRBJ2-3; no definite D call. Germline CDR1 reads SNHLY; CDR2 reads FYNNEI. This CDR3 has 13 residues. Trimming shortened V by 8 bases and J by 2 bases, and 11 bases separated the two germline ends. In DNA form, the CDR3 reads TGTGCCAGCGTAGACGGCTACACAGATACGCAGTATTTT. Translation: CASVDGYTDTQYF.

The chain uses TRBV4-3 and TRBJ2-4, with D possibly being TRBD1 (5 bases). With the DNA end fitting TRBJ2-5 better, the J assignment may be wrong. Germline V gene data show CDR1 as LGHNA and CDR2 as YSLEER. The CDR3 has 16 residues. CDR3 amino acids: CASSQEIVAGWETQYF. Here the CDR3 DNA reads TGCGCCAGCAGCCAAGAGATCGTGGCAGGGTGGGAGACCCAGTACTTC.

The V gene is TRBV28, the J gene TRBJ2-5, with TRBD2 matching 8 bases. This CDR3 contains 17 residues. The ends lost 5 bases at V and 5 bases at J; junction bases unmatched: 16. Germline V lookup: CDR1 MDHEN, CDR2 SYDVKM. CDR3 sequence (DNA): TGTGCCAGCAGTCCAACCCCCCGGCGGGGGGTTCTTGAGACCCAGTACTTC. Protein sequence: CASSPTPRRGVLETQYF.

The table lists this clonotype with a few counts. The genes are TRBV11-2 and TRBJ2-7; D perhaps matches TRBD2 (6 bases). Trimming removed 5 bases from V and 1 base from J, with 18 bases in between. The CDR3 sequence is 16 residues long. The germline CDR1 and CDR2 sequences are SGHAT and FQNNGV. The CDR3 nucleotides are TGTGCCAGCAGCGGAAGTAGGACTAAGGGTTCCTACGAGCAGTACTTC. This codes for CASSGSRTKGSYEQYF.

This clonotype was observed a few times. The V and J genes are TRBV12-3 or TRBV12-4 and TRBJ1-1; D call uncertain. This CDR3 region has 15 residues. Trimming cost V 3 bases and J 0 bases, with 11 bases left between them. The CDR3 sequence is CASSFSAGMNTEAFF. CDR3 nucleotide sequence: TGTGCCAGCAGTTTCTCGGCGGGGATGAACACTGAAGCTTTCTTT.

V gene TRBV6-5 combines with J gene TRBJ2-7, with D perhaps TRBD2 (5 bases). This CDR3 contains 17 residues. Germline CDR1 MNHEY, CDR2 SVGAGI. Trimming pared 4 bases from V and 3 bases from J, leaving 22 bases between. For the CDR3, the DNA is TGTGCCAGCAGTTTAACTTCTAGTGTCCGGGCGGGCTACGAGCAGTACTTC. Encoded protein: CASSLTSSVRAGYEQYF.

The CDR3 DNA reads as TGTGCCACCAGCAGCAATTACAGGGGGTTGGGCTATGGCTACACCTTC. Residues: CATSSNYRGLGYGYTF. J is TRBJ1-2 and V is TRBV15; 8 positions match TRBD1. The length of the CDR3 is 16 residues. The V segment lost 3 bases and the J segment 4 bases; nucleotides outside the gene matches: 10. Germline lookup yields CDR1 LNHNV and CDR2 YYDKDF (reference sequence).

This clonotype was seen ten or more times. V and J are TRBV12-3 or TRBV12-4 and TRBJ1-2; tentative D call: TRBD1 (6 bases). V lost 6 bases and J lost 5, with 7 bases in between. This CDR3 is built from 11 residues. The CDR3 nucleotides read TGTGCCAGCAGAAGGGGGTATGGCTACACCTTC. It encodes CASRRGYGYTF.

This clonotype has a count of ten or more. The chain uses TRBV10-3 and TRBJ2-7; maybe TRBD2 (5 bases). The CDR3 is made up of 16 amino acids. The germline V and J ends were trimmed by 0 bases and 3 bases, with 15 bases remaining between them. Germline-derived CDR1 and CDR2 are ENHRY and SYGVKD. CDR3 amino acids: CAISESVGGLNYEQYF. CDR3 DNA: TGTGCCATCAGTGAGTCTGTGGGCGGACTGAACTACGAGCAGTACTTC.

This clonotype was recorded many times. The J gene is TRBJ1-5, the V gene TRBV7-2; tentative D call: TRBD1 (6 bases). Germline assignment: CDR1 SGHTA and CDR2 FQGNSA. Trimming stripped 5 bases from V and 4 bases from J, with 18 bases between. This CDR3 contains 16 residues. In nucleotides, the CDR3 is TGTGCCAGCAGCCGCCGGGACAAAGGGGGGAATCAGCCCCAGCATTTT. Encoded protein: CASSRRDKGGNQPQHF.

Concerning this clonotype: A read error may explain this, as a much larger clone is one base away. The chain recombines TRBV28 with TRBJ2-3; 10 nucleotides match TRBD2. Germline V CDR1 and CDR2: MDHEN, SYDVKM. The CDR3 loop spans 15 amino acids. CDR3 nucleotides: TGTGCCAGCATACTAGCGGGGACCCTCACAGATACGCGGTATTTT. This encodes CASILAGTLTDTRYF.

This clonotype was found a few times. The chain carries TRBV30 and TRBJ1-1; D unclear. The germline CDR1 and CDR2 sequences are GTSNPN and SVGIG (reference sequence). The CDR3 contains 13 residues. V was pared by 0 bases and J by 1 base, with 6 bases between. The CDR3, as DNA: TGTGCCTGGAGTGTACGTGAGAACACTGAAGCTTTCTTT. Its translation is CAWSVRENTEAFF.

This clonotype was counted a few times. The V and J genes are TRBV28 and TRBJ2-3; 13 bases match TRBD2. V was clipped by 6 bases and J by 6 bases; unmatched bases: 9. CDR1 MDHEN and CDR2 SYDVKM come from the germline V gene. The CDR3 contains 16 residues. CDR3 nucleotide sequence: TGTGCCAGCAGCCAAGATACTAGCGGGGGGGTTGATACGCAGTATTTT. Its protein is CASSQDTSGGVDTQYF.

The rearrangement uses TRBV7-9 and TRBJ2-7, with 7 nucleotides matching TRBD2. This CDR3 contains 15 residues. Germline loops: CDR1 SEHNR, CDR2 FQNEAQ (reference sequence). The V and J ends lost 5 bases and 7 bases, in that order; junction bases with no gene match: 14. CDR3 sequence: CASSQLAFSYNEQYF. Written as DNA, the CDR3 is TGTGCCAGCAGCCAACTAGCGTTTTCCTACAATGAGCAGTACTTC.

Comment on this clonotype: This may be a read error, as it is one base from a much larger clone. The rearrangement links TRBV12-3 or TRBV12-4 to TRBJ2-1; tentative D call: TRBD1 (5 bases). V was clipped by 2 bases and J by 10 bases, with 18 bases between them. This CDR3 is 15 amino acids long. The CDR3 loop reads CASSLSPGNSYEQFF. CDR3 bases: TGTGCCAGCAGTTTATCTCCAGGGAACTCCTACGAGCAGTTCTTC.

Many counts were recorded for this clonotype. This rearrangement joins TRBV4-3 to TRBJ1-2; tentatively, D is TRBD1 (5 bases). The length of the CDR3 is 14 residues. V shed 1 base and J shed 8 bases, with 14 bases lying between them. Germline V gene data show CDR1 as LGHNA and CDR2 as YSLEER. The CDR3 region is CASSQVRGDYGYTF. DNA of the CDR3: TGCGCCAGCAGCCAAGTAAGAGGGGATTACGGCTACACCTTC.